Listed below are T cell receptor beta chains from one sample, sequenced in a study of T cell responses to AZD1222 COVID-19 vaccine. This table comes from immunoSEQ multiplex PCR, and its TCRdb copy is limited to in-frame clones, with some not included. The data show 100,000 to 150,000 clones, around nine tenths seen once. The sample in question was peripheral blood, obtained on day 0 of AZD1222 vaccination. Receptors were obtained from an adult in good health. Each CDR3 is given with its conserved first and last residue. Each record gives: J gene, clone size, D gene, V gene, CDR3 protein, CDR3 DNA. D genes are given only for firm matches. Clone size is shown for a subset of rows, as once, few, many or a class of expanded clone.

TRBJ2-1 NA NA TRBV30 CAWSVLYNEQFF TGTGCCTGGAGTGTCCTTTACAATGAGCAGTTCTTC
TRBJ2-7 NA TRBD2 TRBV7-3 CASSLYGTGGSNEQYF TGTGCCAGCAGCTTATATGGAACGGGAGGCTCGAACGAGCAGTACTTC
TRBJ1-1 NA TRBD1 TRBV15 CATSTYGGTGVNTEAFF TGTGCCACCAGCACCTATGGCGGGACAGGGGTAAACACTGAAGCTTTCTTT
TRBJ2-7 NA TRBD1 TRBV6-6 CASSRTGGQYF TGTGCCAGCAGTCGTACAGGGGGGCAGTACTTC
TRBJ2-1 NA NA TRBV5-1 CASSLYPSSYNEQFF TGCGCCAGCAGCTTGTATCCGAGCTCCTACAATGAGCAGTTCTTC
TRBJ1-1 NA NA TRBV10-3 CAISGTSEGFTEAFF TGTGCCATCAGTGGGACATCGGAAGGGTTCACTGAAGCTTTCTTT
TRBJ2-1 NA TRBD2 TRBV2 CASKSSGDYNEQFF TGTGCCAGCAAATCTAGCGGGGATTACAATGAGCAGTTCTTC
TRBJ2-6 NA NA TRBV11-2 CASRGGAGANVLTF TGTGCCAGCAGAGGCGGGGCTGGGGCCAACGTCCTGACTTTC
TRBJ1-3 once NA TRBV7-9 CASSLNNAASGNTIYF TGTGCCAGCAGCTTAAACAATGCAGCCTCTGGAAACACCATATATTTT
TRBJ1-6 NA TRBD1 TRBV7-2 CASSSRLGDSVSPLHF TGTGCCAGCAGCTCCCGGCTGGGGGACAGTGTGTCACCCCTCCACTTT
TRBJ2-7 NA NA TRBV11-1 CASVLTGSISYEQYF TGTGCCAGCGTACTTACTGGCAGCATCTCCTACGAGCAGTACTTC
TRBJ1-1 NA NA TRBV3-1/TRBV3-2 CASSHQGGTEAFF TGTGCCAGCAGCCATCAGGGTGGTACTGAAGCTTTCTTT
TRBJ1-2 NA TRBD1 TRBV28 CASEGAKRTYGYTF TGTGCCAGCGAGGGGGCCAAGAGGACCTATGGCTACACCTTC
TRBJ2-3 NA TRBD2 TRBV6-6 CASSPNSGSGTDTQYF TGTGCCAGCAGCCCAAATAGCGGGAGTGGCACAGATACGCAGTATTTT
TRBJ1-3 NA TRBD1 TRBV6-5 CASRPTGSGNTIYF TGTGCCAGCAGGCCGACAGGGTCTGGAAACACCATATATTTT
TRBJ2-1 NA NA TRBV7-6 CASSPVIGEQFF TGTGCCAGCAGCCCCGTCATCGGTGAGCAGTTCTTC
TRBJ1-4 NA NA TRBV6-6 CASSYQGRSEKLFF TGTGCCAGCAGTTACCAGGGGCGCAGTGAAAAACTGTTTTTT
TRBJ2-1 NA TRBD2 TRBV14 CASSQSLAGNNEQFF TGTGCCAGCAGCCAATCGCTAGCGGGGAACAATGAGCAGTTCTTC
TRBJ2-1 NA TRBD2 TRBV27 CASRLAGGPLEQFF TGTGCCAGCAGACTAGCGGGAGGGCCTCTTGAGCAGTTCTTC
TRBJ1-6 NA NA TRBV3-1/TRBV3-2 CASSQGQGYNSPLHF TGTGCCAGCAGCCAAGGGCAGGGTTATAATTCACCCCTCCACTTT
TRBJ2-2 NA NA TRBV7-3 CASSSGIAQNTGELFF TGTGCCAGCAGCTCCGGGATAGCACAGAACACCGGGGAGCTGTTTTTT
TRBJ1-5 NA NA TRBV29-1 CSARDSNQPQHF TGCAGCGCCCGGGACAGCAATCAGCCCCAGCATTTT
TRBJ2-2 NA NA TRBV6-4 CASQGGETGELFF TGTGCCTCCCAGGGAGGCGAAACCGGGGAGCTGTTTTTT
TRBJ2-7 few NA TRBV4-2 CASSQVMENYEQYF TGTGCCAGCAGCCAAGTCATGGAGAACTACGAGCAGTACTTC
TRBJ1-1 NA TRBD1 TRBV6-2/TRBV6-3 CASSFTGATEAFF TGTGCCAGCAGTTTCACAGGGGCCACTGAAGCTTTCTTT
TRBJ2-1 few TRBD2 TRBV28 CASRPTSGEYNEQFF TGTGCCAGCAGGCCGACTAGCGGGGAATACAATGAGCAGTTCTTC
TRBJ1-2 NA NA TRBV5-4 CASSSPGAGYGYTF TGTGCCAGCAGCTCACCTGGAGCTGGCTATGGCTACACCTTC
TRBJ1-1 NA NA TRBV12-3/TRBV12-4 CASSWAGRGEAFF TGTGCCAGCAGTTGGGCAGGGAGGGGTGAAGCTTTCTTT
TRBJ2-7 NA NA TRBV5-6 CASNPGGGRYEQYF TGTGCCAGCAACCCGGGGGGCGGGAGATACGAGCAGTACTTC
TRBJ1-1 NA NA TRBV4-1 CASSQVMVQNTEAFF TGCGCCAGCAGCCAAGTAATGGTCCAGAACACTGAAGCTTTCTTT
TRBJ2-2 NA NA TRBV7-3 CASSVGVTNTGELFF TGTGCCAGCAGCGTCGGCGTCACCAACACCGGGGAGCTGTTTTTT
TRBJ2-1 NA TRBD2 TRBV10-3 CAISQTSGGSSYNEQFF TGTGCCATCAGCCAGACTAGCGGGGGAAGCTCCTACAATGAGCAGTTCTTC
TRBJ1-2 NA TRBD1 TRBV4-2 CASSQDDRGHSNYGYTF TGTGCCAGCAGCCAAGATGACAGGGGGCATTCTAACTATGGCTACACCTTC
TRBJ1-5 NA NA TRBV6-1 CASSDQGFDQPQHF TGTGCCAGCAGTGATCAGGGATTCGATCAGCCCCAGCATTTT
TRBJ2-3 once TRBD2 TRBV2 CASRLAGNTDTQYF TGTGCCAGCAGGCTAGCGGGGAACACAGATACGCAGTATTTT
TRBJ1-4 NA TRBD1 TRBV13 CASSPRDRTNEKLFF TGTGCCAGCAGCCCCCGGGACAGGACTAATGAAAAACTGTTTTTT
TRBJ2-3 NA NA TRBV30 CAWSARGISDTQYF TGTGCCTGGAGTGCCAGGGGAATCTCAGATACGCAGTATTTT
TRBJ1-1 NA NA TRBV12-3/TRBV12-4 CASMLDRNTEAFF TGTGCCAGCATGTTGGACAGGAACACTGAAGCTTTCTTT
TRBJ2-3 NA NA TRBV5-1 CASSPSGPTDTQYF TGCGCCAGCAGTCCCAGCGGGCCCACAGATACGCAGTATTTT
TRBJ2-7 few NA TRBV4-2 CASSPPRSRDEQYF TGTGCCAGCAGCCCCCCCCGGAGCAGGGACGAGCAGTACTTC
TRBJ2-7 NA NA TRBV6-8 CASSYPWGKGYEQYF TGTGCCAGCAGTTACCCATGGGGCAAGGGCTACGAGCAGTACTTC
TRBJ2-1 NA TRBD2 TRBV7-6 CASSLEGPTSGSYNEQFF TGTGCCAGCAGCTTAGAGGGACCCACTAGCGGGTCCTACAATGAGCAGTTCTTC
TRBJ1-2 NA NA TRBV19 CASRTDNYGYTF TGTGCCAGCAGGACAGACAACTATGGCTACACCTTC
TRBJ2-1 NA TRBD2 TRBV18 CASSKVLAGYEQFF TGTGCCAGCTCAAAGGTGCTAGCGGGTTACGAGCAGTTCTTC
TRBJ1-6 once NA TRBV7-2 CASSFRAFRRTYNSPLHF TGTGCCAGCAGCTTCCGTGCTTTTAGAAGAACCTATAATTCACCCCTCCACTTT
TRBJ1-1 NA NA TRBV20-1 CSAEGETEAFF TGCAGTGCTGAGGGGGAGACTGAAGCTTTCTTT
TRBJ1-1 NA NA TRBV27 CASSLTHPNTEAFF TGTGCCAGCAGTTTAACCCACCCGAACACTGAAGCTTTCTTT
TRBJ1-5 once TRBD1 TRBV3-1/TRBV3-2 CASSQDQGGNQPQHF TGTGCCAGCAGCCAAGACCAGGGGGGCAATCAGCCCCAGCATTTT
TRBJ2-5 NA NA TRBV28 CASSTGRRGQETQYF TGTGCCAGCAGTACAGGCCGGAGGGGCCAAGAGACCCAGTACTTC
TRBJ1-5 NA TRBD1 TRBV6-5 CASRGDRMGSQPQHF TGTGCCAGCAGAGGGGACAGGATGGGCAGTCAGCCCCAGCATTTT
TRBJ2-7 NA NA TRBV3-1/TRBV3-2 CASSQFYTFMPSGLYINEQYF TGTGCCAGCAGCCAATTTTATACGTTTATGCCCTCGGGACTCTATATTAACGAGCAGTACTTC
TRBJ2-5 NA TRBD1 TRBV7-3 CASSLDRGEQETQYF TGTGCCAGCAGCTTAGACAGGGGAGAGCAAGAGACCCAGTACTTC
TRBJ1-4 once NA TRBV2 CAGLDRSLNEKLFF TGTGCCGGATTAGACCGCAGCCTTAATGAAAAACTGTTTTTT